The 17 T cell receptor beta chains reported below all come from one sample, sequenced in a study of cytomegalovirus exposure and HLA in healthy donors. Sequencing used immunoSEQ multiplex PCR; TCRdb keeps in-frame clones, though not all of them. The profile shows roughly 350,000 clones, just over 85% of them singletons. What was sequenced was PBMCs. These receptors originate from a woman between 18 and 29 years old in good health and CMV-seronegative.

The rearrangement joins TRBV19 to TRBJ1-2, with D possibly matching TRBD1 (5 bases). Looked up from germline, CDR1 is LNHDA and CDR2 is SQIVND (reference sequence). V lost 0 bases and J lost 3, with 11 bases in between. This CDR3 is 15 amino acids long. In DNA, the CDR3 is TGTGCCAGTAGTATAGATGGGACTTCAGACTATGGCTACACCTTC. Amino acid sequence: CASSIDGTSDYGYTF.

The chain couples TRBV9 to TRBJ2-3; 8 bases are shared with TRBD2. Germline assignment: CDR1 SGDLS and CDR2 YYNGEE. The CDR3 is 14 amino acids. Unmatched junction bases numbered 5, after V lost 4 bases and J lost 4 bases. This chain's CDR3 is CASSPREGSDTQYF. Written as DNA, the CDR3 is TGTGCCAGCAGCCCCCGGGAGGGATCAGATACGCAGTATTTT.

This chain connects TRBV5-1 to TRBJ2-7, with 10 bases identical to TRBD2. After removal of 2 bases from V and 3 bases from J, the junction contained 11 bases not matched to a gene. The germline V gene encodes CDR1 SGHRS and CDR2 YFSETQ. CDR3 length: 17 residues. CDR3 bases: TGCGCCAGCAGCTTTGTCGGACTAGCGGAGGCCCACTACGAGCAGTACTTC. It translates to CASSFVGLAEAHYEQYF.

This clone was counted a single time. The rearrangement uses TRBV6-5 and TRBJ2-7, with D maybe TRBD2 (5 bases). The CDR3 has 14 residues. In germline, CDR1 is MNHEY, CDR2 SVGAGI. V was cut by 7 bases and J by 4 bases, with 17 bases left in between. CDR3 region: CASNQRGKAYEQYF. The CDR3, as DNA: TGTGCCAGCAACCAACGGGGAAAGGCGTACGAGCAGTACTTC.

V usage is TRBV14 and J usage is TRBJ1-2; D not resolved. Germline V gene lookup returns CDR1 SGHDN and CDR2 FVKESK. This CDR3 spans 16 amino acids. V shed 1 base and J shed 5 bases, with 17 bases lying between them. The CDR3 DNA is TGTGCCAGCAGCCAAGTTTACACCACGGCGGGGTATGGCTACACCTTC. This translates into CASSQVYTTAGYGYTF. Together with reference TRBV14 and TRBJ1-2, the CDR3 gives the full variable domain: EAGVTQFPSHSVIEKGQTVTLRCDPISGHDNLYWYRRVMGKEIKFLLHFVKESKQDESGMPNNRFLAERTGGTYSTLKVQPAELEDSGVYFCASSQVYTTAGYGYTFGSGTRLTVV.

The V call is TRBV4-1, the J call TRBJ2-7; D is possibly TRBD1 (7 bases). Deletions cut 4 bases from V and 6 bases from J, with 16 bases between. CDR3 length: 14 residues. Germline assignment: CDR1 MGHRA and CDR2 YSYEKL. The CDR3 DNA follows: TGCGCCAGCAGCCCGCGGGACAGTCGGACCGAGCAGTACTTC. Encoded protein: CASSPRDSRTEQYF.

This chain joins TRBV15 and TRBJ1-3; D is ambiguous. The V gene's germline CDR1 is LNHNV and CDR2 YYDKDF (reference sequence). CDR3 length equals 9 residues. In nucleotides, the CDR3 is TGTGTATCTGGAAACACCATATATTTT. Translating it yields CVSGNTIYF.

The CDR3 DNA reads as TGCAGCGTCGTTCGGATGGGCGAGGGAGAGACCCAGTACTTC. Translated, it gives CSVVRMGEGETQYF. The chain uses TRBV29-1 and TRBJ2-5; D is perhaps TRBD2 (5 bases). Deletions cut 6 bases from V and 4 bases from J, with 18 bases between. This CDR3 spans 14 amino acids. The germline V gene encodes CDR1 SQVTM and CDR2 ANQGSEA.

V is TRBV7-2 and J is TRBJ2-1; 7 bases fit TRBD2. V lost 3 bases, J lost 1 base, and 3 bases stayed unmatched. Per germline, CDR1 SGHTA and CDR2 FQGNSA. CDR3 length equals 15 residues. CDR3 amino acids: CASSFLADSYNEQFF. As DNA, the CDR3 is TGTGCCAGCAGCTTCCTAGCGGATTCCTACAATGAGCAGTTCTTC.

This chain uses TRBV4-1 with TRBJ2-4; D uncertain. This CDR3 has 15 amino acids. Trimming cost V 4 bases and J 5 bases, with 15 bases left between them. Germline values: CDR1 MGHRA, CDR2 YSYEKL. The CDR3 DNA is TGCGCCAGCAGCCCCAGTCCAGGCCCCGAAAACATTCAGTACTTC. It specifies CASSPSPGPENIQYF.

This clone was counted many times. The J gene is TRBJ1-3, the V gene TRBV5-1; TRBD1 matches 7 bases. CDR1 and CDR2 (germline): SGHRS, YFSETQ. This CDR3 spans 17 amino acids. Trimming took 2 bases from V and 0 from J; bases not matched to a gene: 8. Here the CDR3 DNA reads TGCGCCAGCAGCTTAGGATGGGGACAGACCTCTGGAAACACCATATATTTT. Its protein is CASSLGWGQTSGNTIYF.

The gene calls are TRBV7-3 and TRBJ2-2, with TRBD2 as a possible D gene (5 bases). CDR1 and CDR2 from the germline V gene are SGHTA and FQGTGA. This CDR3 contains 13 residues. Trimming stripped 4 bases from V and 6 bases from J, with 9 bases between. The CDR3 loop reads CASSSGLAGELFF. CDR3 coding DNA: TGTGCCAGCAGCTCTGGACTGGCCGGGGAGCTGTTTTTT. Supplemented by reference TRBV7-3 and TRBJ2-2, the full variable domain reads GAGVSQTPSNKVTEKGKYVELRCDPISGHTALYWYRQSLGQGPEFLIYFQGTGAADDSGLPNDRFFAVRPEGSVSTLKIQRTERGDSAVYLCASSSGLAGELFFGEGSRLTVL.

The chain is built from TRBV5-6 and TRBJ2-7, with a possible D match to TRBD2 (7 bases). Germline V gene sequence: CDR1 SGHDT, CDR2 YYEEEE. The CDR3 sequence is 15 residues long. V was cut by 4 bases and J by 2 bases, with 16 bases left in between. The CDR3 sequence is CASSTEGGAPYEQYF. Here the CDR3 DNA reads TGTGCCAGCAGCACCGAGGGGGGGGCACCCTACGAGCAGTACTTC.

CDR3 residues: CASSSTWSYLRDEQFF. The CDR3 DNA reads TGTGCCAGCAGTTCCACCTGGTCCTATCTAAGAGATGAGCAGTTCTTC. V usage is TRBV27 and J usage is TRBJ2-1; D call uncertain. CDR3 length equals 16 residues. Trimming cost V 4 bases and J 8 bases, with 21 bases left between them. CDR1 is MNHEY and CDR2 is SMNVEV in the germline V gene (reference sequence).

The V and J genes are TRBV6-5 and TRBJ1-1; 8 bases agree with TRBD1. J was trimmed by 3 bases and V by 5 bases; bases with no gene match: 2. Per the germline V gene, CDR1 is MNHEY and CDR2 is SVGAGI. The CDR3 loop spans 13 amino acids. CDR3 region: CASSDRGYTEAFF. The CDR3 DNA follows: TGTGCCAGCAGTGACAGGGGCTACACTGAAGCTTTCTTT.

CDR3 protein: CAILRGTEAFF. In nucleotides, the CDR3 is TGTGCCATCCTACGAGGCACTGAAGCTTTCTTT. The chain couples TRBV27 to TRBJ1-1; D unresolved. The CDR3 sequence is 11 residues long. The germline V gene has CDR1 MNHEY and CDR2 SMNVEV (reference sequence). Trimming stripped 10 bases from V and 4 bases from J, with 10 bases between.

As to this clone: Other DNA sequences in this specimen translate into the identical CDR3. V usage is TRBV6-5 and J usage is TRBJ2-2; TRBD2 might be the D (5 bases). This CDR3 region has 13 residues. With 7 bases removed from V and 4 bases from J, the gap between germline ends came to 10 bases. In germline, CDR1 is MNHEY, CDR2 SVGAGI. CDR3 sequence reads: CASTRESTGELFF. The CDR3, as DNA: TGTGCCAGCACGAGGGAGAGCACCGGGGAGCTGTTTTTT.